The 3 T cell receptor beta chains given below trace back to one sample, sequenced in a study of cytomegalovirus exposure and HLA in healthy donors. Vbeta (60) and Jbeta (13) primers were used in the PCR. The protocol was immunoSEQ multiplex PCR, while the TCRdb copy is restricted to in-frame clones and leaves out a portion. The profile shows about 170,000 clones, 85% of them singletons. The sample taken for sequencing was PBMCs. The receptors derive from a boy younger than 10 in good health and CMV-seronegative.

CDR3 in amino acids: CASSPLGGVNQPQHF. In DNA, the CDR3 is TGCGCCAGCAGCCCCCTGGGGGGGGTAAATCAGCCCCAGCATTTT. The V and J genes are TRBV4-1 and TRBJ1-5; D possibly corresponds to TRBD1 (5 bases). This CDR3 comprises 15 residues. Trimming took off 4 bases at V and 4 bases at J, with 14 bases between the two ends. Germline V gives CDR1 MGHRA, CDR2 YSYEKL.

The rearrangement links TRBV30 to TRBJ2-2, with a tentative D call TRBD2 (5 bases). V shed 3 bases and J shed 0 bases, with 14 bases lying between them. Germline V lookup: CDR1 GTSNPN, CDR2 SVGIG (reference sequence). The CDR3 length is 16 residues. CDR3 sequence (DNA): TGTGCCTGGAGAACACCAGGTAGCGCGAACACCGGGGAGCTGTTTTTT. Amino acids: CAWRTPGSANTGELFF.

J is TRBJ1-1 and V is TRBV11-2; 10 bases fit TRBD1. Per the germline V gene, CDR1 is SGHAT and CDR2 is FQNNGV. Trimming took 1 base from V and 7 from J; bases not matched to a gene: 0. CDR3 length: 13 amino acids. The CDR3, as DNA: TGTGCCAGCAGCTTAGGGACAGGGGGTGAAGCTTTCTTT. This sequence encodes CASSLGTGGEAFF.